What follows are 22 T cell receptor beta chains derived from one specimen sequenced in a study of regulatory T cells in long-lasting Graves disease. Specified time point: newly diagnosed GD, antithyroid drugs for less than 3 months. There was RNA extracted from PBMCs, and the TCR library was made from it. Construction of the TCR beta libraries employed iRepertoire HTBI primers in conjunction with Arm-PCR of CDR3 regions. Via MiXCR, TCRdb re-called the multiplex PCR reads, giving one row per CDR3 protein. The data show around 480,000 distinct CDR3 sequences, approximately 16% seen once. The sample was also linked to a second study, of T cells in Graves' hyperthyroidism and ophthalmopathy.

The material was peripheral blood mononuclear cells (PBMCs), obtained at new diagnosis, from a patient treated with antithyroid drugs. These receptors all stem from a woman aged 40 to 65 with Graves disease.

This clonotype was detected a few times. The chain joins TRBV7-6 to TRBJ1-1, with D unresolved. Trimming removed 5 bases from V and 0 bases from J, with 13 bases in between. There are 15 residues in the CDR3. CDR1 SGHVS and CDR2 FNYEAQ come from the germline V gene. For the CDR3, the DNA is TGTGCCAGCAGCAAAACCATAGGGTTGAACACTGAAGCTTTCTTT. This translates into CASSKTIGLNTEAFF.

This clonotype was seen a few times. The CDR3 DNA follows: TGTGCCAGTAGTATAGGGGGAGGGGGCGCGAACACCGGGGAGCTGTTTTTT. Protein product: CASSIGGGGANTGELFF. The rearrangement links TRBV19 to TRBJ2-2; either TRBD1 or TRBD2 may supply D (7 bases each). Trimming took off 1 base at V and 0 bases at J, with 12 bases between the two ends. Germline V lookup: CDR1 LNHDA, CDR2 SQIVND (reference sequence). This CDR3 is 17 amino acids long.

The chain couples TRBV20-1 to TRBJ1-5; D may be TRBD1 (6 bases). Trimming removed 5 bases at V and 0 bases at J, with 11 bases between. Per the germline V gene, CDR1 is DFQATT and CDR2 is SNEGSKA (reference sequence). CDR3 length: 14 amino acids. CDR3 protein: CSALQGDSNQPQHF. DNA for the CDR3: TGCAGTGCTTTACAGGGAGATAGCAATCAGCCCCAGCATTTT.

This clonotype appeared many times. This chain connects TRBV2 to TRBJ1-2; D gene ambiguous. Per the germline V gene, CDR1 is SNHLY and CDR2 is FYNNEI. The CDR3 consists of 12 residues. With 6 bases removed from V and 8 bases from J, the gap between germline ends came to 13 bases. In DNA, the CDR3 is TGTGCCAGCAGAGACGAGGTAAAAGGCTACACCTTC. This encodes CASRDEVKGYTF.

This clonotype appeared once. The CDR3 is CASGLWDGSPLHF. The CDR3 DNA reads as TGTGCTAGTGGTTTGTGGGATGGTTCACCCCTCCACTTT. This chain uses TRBV12-5 with TRBJ1-6, with no clear D. Trimming took 2 bases from V and 9 from J, leaving 8 bases between them. The CDR3 extends over 13 amino acids. Germline V gene data show CDR1 as LGHNT and CDR2 as FRNRAP.

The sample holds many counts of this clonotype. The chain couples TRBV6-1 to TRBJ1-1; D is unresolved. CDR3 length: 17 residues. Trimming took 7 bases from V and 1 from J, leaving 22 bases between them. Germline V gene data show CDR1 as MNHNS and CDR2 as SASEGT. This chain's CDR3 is CASTLTGFRVGNTEAFF. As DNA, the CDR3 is TGTGCCAGCACCTTGACGGGATTTAGGGTAGGGAACACTGAAGCTTTCTTT.

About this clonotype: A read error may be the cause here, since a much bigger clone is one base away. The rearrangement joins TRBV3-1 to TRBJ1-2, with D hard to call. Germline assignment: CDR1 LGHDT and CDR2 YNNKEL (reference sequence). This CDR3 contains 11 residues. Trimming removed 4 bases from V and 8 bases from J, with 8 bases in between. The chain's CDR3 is CASSPGPGYTF. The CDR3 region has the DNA TGTGCCAGCAGCCCGGGTCCGGGCTACACCTTC.

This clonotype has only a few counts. CDR3 protein: CASKRAGAYEQYF. The CDR3 DNA reads as TGTGCCAGCAAGAGGGCAGGAGCCTACGAGCAGTACTTC. This chain joins TRBV6-1 and TRBJ2-7, with a tentative D call TRBD2 (5 bases). The CDR3 loop spans 13 amino acids. V dropped 7 bases and J dropped 2 bases, with 12 bases sitting between them. Germline V gene sequence: CDR1 MNHNS, CDR2 SASEGT.

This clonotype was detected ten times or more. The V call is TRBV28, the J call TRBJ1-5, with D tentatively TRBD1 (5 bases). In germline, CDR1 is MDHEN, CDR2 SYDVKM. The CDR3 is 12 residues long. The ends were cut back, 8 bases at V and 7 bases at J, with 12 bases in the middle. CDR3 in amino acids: CASRPGGQPQHF. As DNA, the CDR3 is TGTGCCAGCCGTCCCGGGGGACAGCCCCAGCATTTT.

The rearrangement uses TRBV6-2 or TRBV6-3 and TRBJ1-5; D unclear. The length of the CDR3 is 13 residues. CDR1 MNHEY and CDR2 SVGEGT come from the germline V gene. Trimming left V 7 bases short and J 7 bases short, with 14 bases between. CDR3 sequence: CASIGVLVQPQHF. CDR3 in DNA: TGTGCCAGCATTGGGGTATTGGTACAGCCCCAGCATTTT.

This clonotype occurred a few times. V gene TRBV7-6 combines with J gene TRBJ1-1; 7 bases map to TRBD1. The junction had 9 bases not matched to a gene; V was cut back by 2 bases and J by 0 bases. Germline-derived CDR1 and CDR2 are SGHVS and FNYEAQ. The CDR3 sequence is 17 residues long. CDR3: CASSLSPGQRMNTEAFF. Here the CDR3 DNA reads TGTGCCAGCAGCTTATCTCCGGGACAGCGTATGAACACTGAAGCTTTCTTT.

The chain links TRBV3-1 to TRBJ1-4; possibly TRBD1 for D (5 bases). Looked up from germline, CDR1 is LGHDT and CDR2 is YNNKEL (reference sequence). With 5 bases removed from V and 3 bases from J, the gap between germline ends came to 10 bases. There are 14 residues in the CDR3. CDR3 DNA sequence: TGTGCCAGCAGCTACACGGGGCCTAATGAAAAACTGTTTTTT. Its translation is CASSYTGPNEKLFF.

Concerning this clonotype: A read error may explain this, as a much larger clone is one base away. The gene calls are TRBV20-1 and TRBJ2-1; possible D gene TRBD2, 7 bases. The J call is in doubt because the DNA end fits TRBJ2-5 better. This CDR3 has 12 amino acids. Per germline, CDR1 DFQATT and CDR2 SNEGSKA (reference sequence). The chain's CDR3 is CSARQGRGTQYF. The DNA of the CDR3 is TGCAGTGCTAGACAGGGGAGGGGGACCCAGTACTTC.

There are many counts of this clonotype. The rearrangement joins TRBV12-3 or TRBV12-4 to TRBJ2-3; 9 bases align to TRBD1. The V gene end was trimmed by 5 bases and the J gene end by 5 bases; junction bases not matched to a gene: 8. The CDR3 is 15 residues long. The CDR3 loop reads CASSLSTGGVDTQYF. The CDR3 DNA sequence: TGTGCCAGCAGTCTATCGACAGGGGGTGTAGATACGCAGTATTTT.

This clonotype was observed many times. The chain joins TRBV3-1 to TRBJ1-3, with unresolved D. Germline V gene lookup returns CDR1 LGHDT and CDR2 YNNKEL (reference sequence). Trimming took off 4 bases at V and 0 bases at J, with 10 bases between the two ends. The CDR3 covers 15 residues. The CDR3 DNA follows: TGTGCCAGCAGCCTCGACCGTCCCTCTGGAAACACCATATATTTT. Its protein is CASSLDRPSGNTIYF.

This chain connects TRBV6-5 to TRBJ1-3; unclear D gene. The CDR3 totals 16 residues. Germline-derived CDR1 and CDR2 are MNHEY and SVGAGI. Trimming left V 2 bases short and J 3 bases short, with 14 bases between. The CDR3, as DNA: TGTGCCAGCAGTTACGGCTGGGGAGTAAATGGAAACACCATATATTTT. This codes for CASSYGWGVNGNTIYF.

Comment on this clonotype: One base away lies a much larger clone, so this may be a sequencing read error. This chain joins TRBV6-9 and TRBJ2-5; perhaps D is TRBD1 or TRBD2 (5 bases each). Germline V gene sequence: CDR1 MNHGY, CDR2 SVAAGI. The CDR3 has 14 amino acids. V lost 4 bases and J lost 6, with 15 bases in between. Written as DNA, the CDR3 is TGTGCCAGCAGTTTCGGGCGAGGGGAGAAGACCCAGTACTTC. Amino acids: CASSFGRGEKTQYF.

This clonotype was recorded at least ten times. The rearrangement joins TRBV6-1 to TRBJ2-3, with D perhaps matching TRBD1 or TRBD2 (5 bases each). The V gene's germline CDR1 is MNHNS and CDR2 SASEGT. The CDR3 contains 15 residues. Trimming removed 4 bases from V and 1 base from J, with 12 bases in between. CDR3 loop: CASSVGVIRTDTQYF. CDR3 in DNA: TGTGCCAGCAGTGTGGGGGTAATACGCACAGATACGCAGTATTTT.

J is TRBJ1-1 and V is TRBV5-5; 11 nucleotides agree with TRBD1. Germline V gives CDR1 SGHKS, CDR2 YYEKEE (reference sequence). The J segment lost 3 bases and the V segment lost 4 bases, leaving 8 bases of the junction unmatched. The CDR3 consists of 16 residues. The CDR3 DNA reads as TGTGCCAGCAGCCCTTGGGACAGGGGGAGCCACACTGAAGCTTTCTTT. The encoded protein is CASSPWDRGSHTEAFF.

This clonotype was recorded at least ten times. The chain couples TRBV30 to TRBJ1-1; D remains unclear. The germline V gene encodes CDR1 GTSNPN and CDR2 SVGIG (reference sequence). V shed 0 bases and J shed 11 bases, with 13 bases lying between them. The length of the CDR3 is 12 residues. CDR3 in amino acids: CAWSVTDLRAFF. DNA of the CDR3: TGTGCCTGGAGTGTAACCGACCTGAGGGCTTTCTTT.

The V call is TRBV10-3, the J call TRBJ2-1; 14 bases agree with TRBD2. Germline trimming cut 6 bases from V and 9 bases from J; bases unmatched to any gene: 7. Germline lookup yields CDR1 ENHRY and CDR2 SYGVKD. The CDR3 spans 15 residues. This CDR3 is CAISPTSGGAGEQFF. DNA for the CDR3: TGTGCCATCAGCCCGACTAGCGGGGGGGCTGGTGAGCAGTTCTTC.

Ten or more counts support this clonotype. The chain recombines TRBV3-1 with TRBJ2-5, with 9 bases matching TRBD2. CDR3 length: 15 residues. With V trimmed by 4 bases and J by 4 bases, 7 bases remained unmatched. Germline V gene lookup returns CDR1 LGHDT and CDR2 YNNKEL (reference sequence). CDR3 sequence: CASSPTGLARETQYF. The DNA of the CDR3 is TGTGCCAGCAGCCCCACGGGACTAGCCCGAGAGACCCAGTACTTC.